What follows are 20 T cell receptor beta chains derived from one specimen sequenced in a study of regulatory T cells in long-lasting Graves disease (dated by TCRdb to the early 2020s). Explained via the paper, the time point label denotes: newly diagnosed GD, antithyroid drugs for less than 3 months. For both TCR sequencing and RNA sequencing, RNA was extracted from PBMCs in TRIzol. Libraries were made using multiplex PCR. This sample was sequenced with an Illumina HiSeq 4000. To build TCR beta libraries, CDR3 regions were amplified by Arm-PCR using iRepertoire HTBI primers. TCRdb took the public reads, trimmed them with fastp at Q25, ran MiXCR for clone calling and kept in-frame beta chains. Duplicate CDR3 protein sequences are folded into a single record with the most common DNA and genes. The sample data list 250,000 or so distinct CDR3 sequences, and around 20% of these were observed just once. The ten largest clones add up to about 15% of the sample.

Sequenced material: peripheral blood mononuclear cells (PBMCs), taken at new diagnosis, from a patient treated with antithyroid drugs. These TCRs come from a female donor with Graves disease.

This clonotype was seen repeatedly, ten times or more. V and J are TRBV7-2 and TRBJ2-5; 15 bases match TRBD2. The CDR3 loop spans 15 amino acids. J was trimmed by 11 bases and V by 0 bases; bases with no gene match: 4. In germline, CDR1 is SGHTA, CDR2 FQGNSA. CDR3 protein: CASSLAPGLAGGQYF. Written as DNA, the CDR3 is TGTGCCAGCAGCTTAGCCCCGGGACTAGCGGGGGGTCAGTACTTC.

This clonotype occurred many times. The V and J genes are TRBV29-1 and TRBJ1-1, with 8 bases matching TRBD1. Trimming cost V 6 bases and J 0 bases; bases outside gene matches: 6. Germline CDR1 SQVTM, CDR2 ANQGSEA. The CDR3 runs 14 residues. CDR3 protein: CSVRGGQVNTEAFF. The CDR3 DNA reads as TGCAGCGTCCGAGGGGGACAGGTGAACACTGAAGCTTTCTTT.

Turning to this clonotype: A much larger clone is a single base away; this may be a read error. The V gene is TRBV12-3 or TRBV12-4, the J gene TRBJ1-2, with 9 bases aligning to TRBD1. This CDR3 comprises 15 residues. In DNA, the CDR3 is TGTGTCAGCACCAACCCGGACAGGGGAGTTCTGGGCTACACCTTC. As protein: CVSTNPDRGVLGYTF.

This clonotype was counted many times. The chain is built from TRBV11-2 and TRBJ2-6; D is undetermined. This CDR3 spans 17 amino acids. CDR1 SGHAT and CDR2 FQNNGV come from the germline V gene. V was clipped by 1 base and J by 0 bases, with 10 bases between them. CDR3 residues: CASSLVRVSSGANVLTF. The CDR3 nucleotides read TGTGCCAGCAGCTTAGTTCGGGTTAGCTCTGGGGCCAACGTCCTGACTTTC.

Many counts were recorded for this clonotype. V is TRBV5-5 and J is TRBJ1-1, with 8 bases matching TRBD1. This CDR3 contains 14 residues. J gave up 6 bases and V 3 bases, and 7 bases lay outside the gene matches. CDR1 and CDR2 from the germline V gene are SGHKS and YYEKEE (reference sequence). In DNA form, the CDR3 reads TGTGCCAGCAGCTACCGGGACAGGACTTCTGAAGCTTTCTTT. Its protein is CASSYRDRTSEAFF.

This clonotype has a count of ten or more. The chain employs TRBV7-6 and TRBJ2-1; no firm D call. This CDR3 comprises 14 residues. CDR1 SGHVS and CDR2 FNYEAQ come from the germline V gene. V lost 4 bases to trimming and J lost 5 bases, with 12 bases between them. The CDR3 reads CASSWSLKNNEQFF. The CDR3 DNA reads TGTGCCAGCAGCTGGAGCTTAAAGAACAATGAGCAGTTCTTC.

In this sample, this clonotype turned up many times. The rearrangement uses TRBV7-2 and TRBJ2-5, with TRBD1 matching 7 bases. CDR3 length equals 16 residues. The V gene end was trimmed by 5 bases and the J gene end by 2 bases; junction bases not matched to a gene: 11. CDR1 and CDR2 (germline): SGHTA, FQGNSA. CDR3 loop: CASSPGQWPTQETQYF. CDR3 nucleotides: TGTGCCAGCAGCCCGGGACAGTGGCCAACTCAAGAGACCCAGTACTTC.

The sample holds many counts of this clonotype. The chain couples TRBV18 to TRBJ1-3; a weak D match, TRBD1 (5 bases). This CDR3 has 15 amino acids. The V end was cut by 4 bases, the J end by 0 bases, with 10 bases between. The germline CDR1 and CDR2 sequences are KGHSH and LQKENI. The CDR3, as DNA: TGTGCCAGCTCACTAGACAGCAGCTCTGGAAACACCATATATTTT. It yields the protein CASSLDSSSGNTIYF.

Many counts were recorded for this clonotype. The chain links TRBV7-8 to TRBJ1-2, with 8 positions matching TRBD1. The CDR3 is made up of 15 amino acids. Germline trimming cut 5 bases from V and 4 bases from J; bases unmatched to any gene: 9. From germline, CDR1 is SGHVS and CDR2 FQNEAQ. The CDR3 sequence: CASSPFRTGSYGYTF. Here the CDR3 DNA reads TGTGCCAGCAGCCCATTCCGGACAGGGAGCTATGGCTACACCTTC.

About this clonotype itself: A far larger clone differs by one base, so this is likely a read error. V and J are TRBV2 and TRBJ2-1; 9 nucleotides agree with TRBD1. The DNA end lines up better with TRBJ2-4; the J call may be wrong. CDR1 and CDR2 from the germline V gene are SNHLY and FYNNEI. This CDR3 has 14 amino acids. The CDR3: CASKADRGQDIQYF. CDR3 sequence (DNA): TGTGCCAGCAAGGCGGACAGGGGTCAAGACATTCAGTACTTC.

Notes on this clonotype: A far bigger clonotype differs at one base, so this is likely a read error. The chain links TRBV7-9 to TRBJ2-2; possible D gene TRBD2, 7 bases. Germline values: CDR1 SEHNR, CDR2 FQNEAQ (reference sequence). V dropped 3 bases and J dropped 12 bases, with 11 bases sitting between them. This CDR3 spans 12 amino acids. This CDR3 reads CASSLKGGKLFF. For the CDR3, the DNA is TGTGCCAGCAGCTTGAAGGGGGGGAAGCTGTTTTTT.

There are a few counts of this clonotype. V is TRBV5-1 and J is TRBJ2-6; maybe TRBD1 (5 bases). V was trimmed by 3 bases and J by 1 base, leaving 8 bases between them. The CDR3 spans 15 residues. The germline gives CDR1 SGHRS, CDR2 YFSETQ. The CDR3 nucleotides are TGCGCCAGCAGCTCAGACAGATCTGGGGCCAACGTCCTGACTTTC. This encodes CASSSDRSGANVLTF.

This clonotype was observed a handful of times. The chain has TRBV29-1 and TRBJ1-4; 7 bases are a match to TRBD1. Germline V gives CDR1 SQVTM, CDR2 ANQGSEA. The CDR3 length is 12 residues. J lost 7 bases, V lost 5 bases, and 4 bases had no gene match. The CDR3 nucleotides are TGCAGCGTTTCGGGACAGAGTGAAAAACTGTTTTTT. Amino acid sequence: CSVSGQSEKLFF. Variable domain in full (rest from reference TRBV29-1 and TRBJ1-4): SAVISQKPSRDICQRGTSLTIQCQVDSQVTMMFWYRQQPGQSLTLIATANQGSEATYESGFVIDKFPISRPNLTFSTLTVSNMSPEDSSIYLCSVSGQSEKLFFGSGTQLSVL.

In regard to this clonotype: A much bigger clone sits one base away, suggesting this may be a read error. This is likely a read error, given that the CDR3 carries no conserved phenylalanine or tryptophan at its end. The CDR3 coding sequence is TGTGCCAGCAGTTACTCGAGCGGGCAGTCCTACGAGCAGTACCTC. It is translated as CASSYSSGQSYEQYL. The gene calls are TRBV6-2 or TRBV6-3 and TRBJ2-7; tentatively, D is TRBD2 (6 bases). CDR3 length: 15 amino acids. Per germline, CDR1 MNHEY and CDR2 SVGEGT. V lost 0 bases and J lost 1, with 10 bases in between.

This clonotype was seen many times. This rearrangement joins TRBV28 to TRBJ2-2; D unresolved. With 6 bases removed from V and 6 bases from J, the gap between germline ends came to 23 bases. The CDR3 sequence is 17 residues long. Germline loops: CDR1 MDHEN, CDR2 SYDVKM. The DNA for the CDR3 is TGTGCCAGCAGACGCTTAGCCTCCCCCAAGGGTCCCGGGGAGCTGTTTTTT. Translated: CASRRLASPKGPGELFF.

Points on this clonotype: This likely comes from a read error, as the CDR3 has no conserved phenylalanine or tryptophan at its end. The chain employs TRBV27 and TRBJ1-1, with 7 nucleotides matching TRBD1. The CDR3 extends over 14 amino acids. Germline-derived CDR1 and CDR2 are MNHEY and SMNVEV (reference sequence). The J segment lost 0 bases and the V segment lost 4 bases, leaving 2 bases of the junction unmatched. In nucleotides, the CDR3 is TGTGCCAGCAGTTCGGGACAGATGAACACTGAAGCTTTCCTT. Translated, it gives CASSSGQMNTEAFL.

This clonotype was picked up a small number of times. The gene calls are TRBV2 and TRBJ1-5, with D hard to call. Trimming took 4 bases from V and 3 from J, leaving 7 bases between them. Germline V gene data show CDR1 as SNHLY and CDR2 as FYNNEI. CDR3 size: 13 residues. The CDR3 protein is CASSGDINQPQHF. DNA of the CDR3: TGTGCCAGCAGTGGTGACATCAATCAGCCCCAGCATTTT.

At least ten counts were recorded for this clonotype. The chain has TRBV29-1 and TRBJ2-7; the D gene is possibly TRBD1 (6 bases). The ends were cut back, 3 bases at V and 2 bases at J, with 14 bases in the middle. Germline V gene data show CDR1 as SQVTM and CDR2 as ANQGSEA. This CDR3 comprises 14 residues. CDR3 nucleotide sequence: TGCAGCGTTGAGAGGGCAGGGGACCCCTACGAGCAGTACTTC. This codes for CSVERAGDPYEQYF.

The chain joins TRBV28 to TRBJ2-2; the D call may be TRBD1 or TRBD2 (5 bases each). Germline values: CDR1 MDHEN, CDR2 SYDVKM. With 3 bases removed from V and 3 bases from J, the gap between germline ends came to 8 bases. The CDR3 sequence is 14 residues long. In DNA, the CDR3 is TGTGCCAGCAGTTTCGAGGGGCACACCGGGGAGCTGTTTTTT. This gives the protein CASSFEGHTGELFF. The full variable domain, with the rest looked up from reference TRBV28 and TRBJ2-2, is DVKVTQSSRYLVKRTGEKVFLECVQDMDHENMFWYRQDPGLGLRLIYFSYDVKMKEKGDIPEGYSVSREKKERFSLILESASTNQTSMYLCASSFEGHTGELFFGEGSRLTVL.

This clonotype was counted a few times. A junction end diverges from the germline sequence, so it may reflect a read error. CDR3 loop: CSAWTGADSGANVLAF. In DNA form, the CDR3 reads TGCAGTGCATGGACAGGGGCGGACTCTGGGGCCAACGTCCTGGCTTTC. The chain combines TRBV20-1 with TRBJ2-6, with 9 bases identical to TRBD1. Germline assignment: CDR1 DFQATT and CDR2 SNEGSKA (reference sequence). The CDR3 runs to 16 residues.